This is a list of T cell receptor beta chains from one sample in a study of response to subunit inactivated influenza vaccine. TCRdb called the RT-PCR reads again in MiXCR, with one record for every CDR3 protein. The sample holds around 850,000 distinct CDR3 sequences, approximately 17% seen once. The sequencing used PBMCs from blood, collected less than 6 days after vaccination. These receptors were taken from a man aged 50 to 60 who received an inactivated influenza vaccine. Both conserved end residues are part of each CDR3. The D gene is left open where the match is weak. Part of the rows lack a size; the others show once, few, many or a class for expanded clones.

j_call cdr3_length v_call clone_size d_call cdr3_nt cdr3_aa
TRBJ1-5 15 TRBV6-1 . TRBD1 TGTGCCAGCAGAAGAGACAGGGTTAGCAATCAGCCCCAGCATTTT CASRRDRVSNQPQHF
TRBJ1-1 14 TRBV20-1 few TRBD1 TGCAGTGCCGGGTCCGGGACAGGGAGCACTGAAGCTTTCTTT CSAGSGTGSTEAFF
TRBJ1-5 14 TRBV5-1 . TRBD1 TGCGCCAGCAGCCCAGGACAGGGGCTCCAGCCCCAGCATTTT CASSPGQGLQPQHF
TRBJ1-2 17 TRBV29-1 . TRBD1 TGCAGCGTTGATACCGGTGTTCTCGCGAGGACAGGGACGGGCTACACCTTC CSVDTGVLARTGTGYTF
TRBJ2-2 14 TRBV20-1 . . TGCAGTGCAAAAGTCAGGGGAAGGGTCGGGGAGCTGTTTTTT CSAKVRGRVGELFF
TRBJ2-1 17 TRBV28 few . TGTGCCAGCAGTCGTATGTCCGGCGGGACGAGACGGAATGAGCAGTTCTTC CASSRMSGGTRRNEQFF
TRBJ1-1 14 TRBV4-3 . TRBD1 TGCGCCAGCAGCCAAGACAGGGGGCTCACTGAAGCTTTCTTT CASSQDRGLTEAFF
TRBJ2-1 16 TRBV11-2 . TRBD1 TGTGCCAGCAGCTCACTGTCCGGGACAGGGCCCAATGAGCAGTTCTTC CASSSLSGTGPNEQFF
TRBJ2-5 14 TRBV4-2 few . TGTGCCAGCAGCCAAGATGGGCCTCAGGGGACCCAGTACTTC CASSQDGPQGTQYF
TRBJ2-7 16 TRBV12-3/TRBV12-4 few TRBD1 TGTGCCAGCAGCCTTGATCTAGGGACAGTGCCCTACGAGCAGTACTTC CASSLDLGTVPYEQYF
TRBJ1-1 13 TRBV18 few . TGTGCCAGCTCACCATTCCCGGACACTGAAGCTTTCTTT CASSPFPDTEAFF
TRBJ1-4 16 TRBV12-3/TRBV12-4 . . TGTGCCAGCAGTACAGGGCCAGGGGACACTAATGAAAAACTGTTATTT CASSTGPGDTNEKLLF
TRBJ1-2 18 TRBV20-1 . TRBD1 TGCAGTGCTAGAGCTGGGCCGGGACAGGGGCCCGGGGACTATGGCTACACCTTC CSARAGPGQGPGDYGYTF
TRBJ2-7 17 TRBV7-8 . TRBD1 TGTGCCAGCAGCTTAGACTCCGGGACAGGACCCTCCTACGAGCAGTACTTC CASSLDSGTGPSYEQYF
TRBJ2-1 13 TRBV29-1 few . TGCAGCGTGAGGACTTTCTCTGGGAATGAGCAGTTCTTC CSVRTFSGNEQFF
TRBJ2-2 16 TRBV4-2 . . TGTGCCAGCAGCCAGCCCTCGGGCCAGGGCACCGGGGAGCTGTTTTTT CASSQPSGQGTGELFF
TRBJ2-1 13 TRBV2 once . TGTGCCAGCAGTGATCCCGCCTACAATGAGCAGTTCTTC CASSDPAYNEQFF
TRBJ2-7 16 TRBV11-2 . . TGTGCCAGCAGCTTAGAAGGGGTCTCAGGTTCCTACGAGCAGTACTTC CASSLEGVSGSYEQYF
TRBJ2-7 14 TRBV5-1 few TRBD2 TGCGCCAGCAGGTGGGCTAGCGGGCCCAGGGAGCAGTACTTC CASRWASGPREQYF
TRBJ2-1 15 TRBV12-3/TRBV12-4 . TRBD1 TGTGCCAGCAGCCCCAGGACAGGGAGTTACAATGAGCAGTTCTTC CASSPRTGSYNEQFF
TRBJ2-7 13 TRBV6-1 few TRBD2 TGTGCCAGCGGGACTAGCGGGAGGTTCGAGCAGTACTTC CASGTSGRFEQYF
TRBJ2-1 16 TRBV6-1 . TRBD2 TGTGCCAGCAGTGACCGACTAGCGGGGAAATACAATGATCAGTTCTTC CASSDRLAGKYNDQFF
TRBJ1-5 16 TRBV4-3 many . TGCGCCAGCAGCCCCCATTTGGGGGCAGGGGATCAGCCCCAGCATTTT CASSPHLGAGDQPQHF
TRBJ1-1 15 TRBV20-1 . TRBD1 TGCAGTGCTAGAAAACAGGGGGCGCGGAACACTGAAGCTTTCTTT CSARKQGARNTEAFF
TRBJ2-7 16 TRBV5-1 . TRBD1 TGCGCCAGCAGCTTGGGACAGGGGGCACTAATGGACGAGCAGTACTTC CASSLGQGALMDEQYF
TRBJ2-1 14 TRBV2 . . TGTGCCAGCAACAACTACCTATTTTGGAATGAGCAGTTCTTC CASNNYLFWNEQFF
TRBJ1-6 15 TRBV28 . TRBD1 TGTGCCAGCAGTGGACCCGGGACAGAGAATTCACCCCTCCACTTT CASSGPGTENSPLHF
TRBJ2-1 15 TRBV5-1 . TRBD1 TGCGCCAGCAGCACTGGACAGGGCGTCTACAATGAGCAGTTCTTC CASSTGQGVYNEQFF
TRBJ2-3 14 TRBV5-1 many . TGCGCCAGCAGCTCCAGCGGAAACACAGATACGCAGTATTTT CASSSSGNTDTQYF
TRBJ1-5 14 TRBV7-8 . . TGTGCCAGCAGCAGACGGCATAGCAATCAGCCCCAGCATTTT CASSRRHSNQPQHF
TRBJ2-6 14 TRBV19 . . TGTGCCAGTAGTATAAGGGGTGGGGCCAACGTCCTGACTTTC CASSIRGGANVLTF
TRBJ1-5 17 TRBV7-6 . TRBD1 TGTGCCGGCAGCTTAGTCCCGGACAGGGGAAGCAATCAGCCCCAGCATTTT CAGSLVPDRGSNQPQHF
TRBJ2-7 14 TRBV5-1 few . TGCGCCAGCAGCTTCGGGACGTTCTCCTACGAGCAGTACTTC CASSFGTFSYEQYF
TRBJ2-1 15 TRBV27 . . TGTGCCAGCAGTTTGGGACTCCCCCTCTACAATGAGCAGTTCTTC CASSLGLPLYNEQFF
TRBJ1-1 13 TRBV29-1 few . TGCAGCGTCGGGACGGTTCTGAACACTGAAGCTTTCTTT CSVGTVLNTEAFF
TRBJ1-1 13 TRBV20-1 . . TGCAGGGGTACAGACGTTTTGAACACTGAAGCTTTCTTT CRGTDVLNTEAFF
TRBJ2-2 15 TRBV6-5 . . TGTGCCAGCAGTTACTCACCAGGGTACCCCGGGGAGCTGTTTTTT CASSYSPGYPGELFF
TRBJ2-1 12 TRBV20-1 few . TGCAGTGCTCAGACAGGACCCGATGAGCAGTTCTTC CSAQTGPDEQFF
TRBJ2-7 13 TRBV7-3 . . TGTGCCAGCAGCCCTTCCCCCTTGGGAGAGCAGTACTTC CASSPSPLGEQYF
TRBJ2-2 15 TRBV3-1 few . TGTGCCAGCAGCCAGATTAGCGGAAAGACCGGGGAGCTGTTTTTT CASSQISGKTGELFF
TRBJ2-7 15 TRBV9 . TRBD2 TGTGCCAGCAGCGCCGGACTAGCGGAATACTACGAGCAGTACTTC CASSAGLAEYYEQYF
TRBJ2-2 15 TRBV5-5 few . TGTGCCAGCAGCTTGGCCGGGAGTGTCACCGGGGAGCTGTTTTTT CASSLAGSVTGELFF
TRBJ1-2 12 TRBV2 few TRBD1 TGTGCCAGCAAGGGACAGGGCTATGGCTACACCTTC CASKGQGYGYTF
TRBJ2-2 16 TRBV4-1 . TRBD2 TGCGCCAGCAGCCAAGTCACCGGACTAGCTTCCGGGGAGCTGTTTTTT CASSQVTGLASGELFF
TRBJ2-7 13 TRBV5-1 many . TGCGCCAGCACCGTCGACACTTCCTACGAGCAGTACTTC CASTVDTSYEQYF
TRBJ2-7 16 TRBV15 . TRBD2 TGTGCCACCAGCAGAGGTGGGACTAGCGGGAAGTACGAGCAGTACTTC CATSRGGTSGKYEQYF
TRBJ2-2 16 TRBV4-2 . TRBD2 TGTGCCAGCAGCCAAGAGCTAGCGGCAAACACCGGGGAGCTGTTTTTT CASSQELAANTGELFF
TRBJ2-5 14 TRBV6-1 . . TGTACCAGCAGTGGAGCCCCGACCCGTGGGACCCAGTACTTC CTSSGAPTRGTQYF
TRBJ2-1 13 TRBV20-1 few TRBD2 TGCAGTGCTAGCTGGGCGGGGGGTAATGAGCAGTTCTTC CSASWAGGNEQFF
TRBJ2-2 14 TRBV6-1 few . TGTGCCAGCAGGACGACAATTTACACCGGGGAGCTGTTTTTT CASRTTIYTGELFF
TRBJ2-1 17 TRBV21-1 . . TGTGCCAGCAGCATACGTAAGCCGGGACTAGATAACCGTGAGCAGTTCTTC CASSIRKPGLDNREQFF
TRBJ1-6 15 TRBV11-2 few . TGTGCCAGCAGCCCTAGGGGTGGACAGAATTCACCCCTCCACTTT CASSPRGGQNSPLHF
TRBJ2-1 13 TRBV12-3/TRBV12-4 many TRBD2 TGTGCCAGCAGCACCGGGACTAGAAATGAGCAGTTCTTC CASSTGTRNEQFF
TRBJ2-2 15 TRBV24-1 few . TGTGCCACCAGTGAGCTTGACGGGAGAGCCGGGGAGCTGTTTTTT CATSELDGRAGELFF
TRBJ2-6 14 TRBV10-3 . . TGTGCCATCAGTGAGTTCGGCGGGGCCAACGTCCTGACTTTC CAISEFGGANVLTF
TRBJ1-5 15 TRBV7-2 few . TGTGCCAGCAGCTTGGAAGTCAATAGCAATCAGCCCCAGCATTTT CASSLEVNSNQPQHF
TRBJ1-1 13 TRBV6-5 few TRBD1 TGTGCCAGCAGTTCGGGCGTTGACAGGGTAGCTTTCTTT CASSSGVDRVAFF
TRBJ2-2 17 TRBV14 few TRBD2 TGTGCCAGCAGCGCCTTACTAGCGGTAGTACCCACCGGGGAGCTGTTTTTT CASSALLAVVPTGELFF